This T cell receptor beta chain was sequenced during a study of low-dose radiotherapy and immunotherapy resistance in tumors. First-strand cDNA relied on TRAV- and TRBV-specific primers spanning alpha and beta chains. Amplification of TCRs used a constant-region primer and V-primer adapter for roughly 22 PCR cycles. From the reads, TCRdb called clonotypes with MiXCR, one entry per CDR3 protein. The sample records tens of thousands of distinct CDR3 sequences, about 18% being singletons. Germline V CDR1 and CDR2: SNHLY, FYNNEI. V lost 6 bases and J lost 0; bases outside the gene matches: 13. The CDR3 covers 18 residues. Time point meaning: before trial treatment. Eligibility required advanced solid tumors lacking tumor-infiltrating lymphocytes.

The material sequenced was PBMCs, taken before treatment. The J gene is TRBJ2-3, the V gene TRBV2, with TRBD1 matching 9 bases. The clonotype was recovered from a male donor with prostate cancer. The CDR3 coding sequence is TGTGCCAGCAGCGCACGGGGACAGGGACGGGGTAGCACAGATACGCAGTATTTT. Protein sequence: CASSARGQGRGSTDTQYF. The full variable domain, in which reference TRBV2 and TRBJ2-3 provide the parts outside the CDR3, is EPEVTQTPSHQVTQMGQEVILRCVPISNHLYFYWYRQILGQKVEFLVSFYNNEISEKSEIFDDQFSVERPDGSNFTLKIRSTKLEDSAMYFCASSARGQGRGSTDTQYFGPGTRLTVL.